This T cell receptor (beta chain) derives from a study of T cell changes during pregnancy in multiple sclerosis. CDR1 SGHDN and CDR2 FVKESK come from the germline V gene. The length of the CDR3 is 15 residues. With 8 bases removed from V and 9 bases from J, the gap between germline ends came to 20 bases. The assay was immunoSEQ multiplex PCR, and TCRdb's table has in-frame clones only and misses some. The table shows about 93,000 clones, with about nine tenths occurring only once. This chain connects TRBV14 to TRBJ1-6; D might be TRBD1 (5 bases). Sample: peripheral blood, taken after pregnancy. The clonotype originates from a female donor in good health, enrolled as a control in a pregnancy study. The CDR3, as DNA: TGTGCCAGCTCAGACGGCCGAGGCAGGGCTTCACCCCTCCACTTT. As protein: CASSDGRGRASPLHF.